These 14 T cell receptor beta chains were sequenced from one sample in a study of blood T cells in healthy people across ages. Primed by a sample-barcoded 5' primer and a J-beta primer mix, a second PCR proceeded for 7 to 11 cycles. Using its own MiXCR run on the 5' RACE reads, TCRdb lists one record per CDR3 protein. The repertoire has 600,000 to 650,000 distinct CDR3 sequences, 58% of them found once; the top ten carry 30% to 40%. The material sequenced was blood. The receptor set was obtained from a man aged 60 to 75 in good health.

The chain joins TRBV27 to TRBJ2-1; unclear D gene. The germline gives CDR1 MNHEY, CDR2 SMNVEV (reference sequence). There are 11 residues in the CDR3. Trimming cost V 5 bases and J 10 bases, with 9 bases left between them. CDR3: CASSAQKEQFF. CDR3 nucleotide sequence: TGTGCCAGCAGTGCACAGAAAGAGCAGTTCTTC.

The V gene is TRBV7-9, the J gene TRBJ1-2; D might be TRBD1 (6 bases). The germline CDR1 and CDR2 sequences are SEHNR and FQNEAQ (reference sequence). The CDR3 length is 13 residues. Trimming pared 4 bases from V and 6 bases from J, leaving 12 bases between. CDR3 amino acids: CASSSQGVDGYTF. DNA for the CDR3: TGTGCCAGCAGCTCACAGGGAGTCGATGGCTACACCTTC.

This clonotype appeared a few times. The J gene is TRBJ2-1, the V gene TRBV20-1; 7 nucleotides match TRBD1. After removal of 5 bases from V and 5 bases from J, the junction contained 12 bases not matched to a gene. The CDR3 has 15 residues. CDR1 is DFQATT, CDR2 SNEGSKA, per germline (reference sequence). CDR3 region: CSAGTTDRFHNEQFF. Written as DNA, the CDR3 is TGCAGTGCTGGGACAACGGACAGGTTCCACAATGAGCAGTTCTTC.

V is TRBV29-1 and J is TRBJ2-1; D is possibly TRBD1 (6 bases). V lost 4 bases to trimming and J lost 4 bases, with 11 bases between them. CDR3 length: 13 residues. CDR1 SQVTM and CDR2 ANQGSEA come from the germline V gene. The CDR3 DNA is TGCAGCGTTGTTAGGACAGCGTACAATGAGCAGTTCTTC. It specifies CSVVRTAYNEQFF.

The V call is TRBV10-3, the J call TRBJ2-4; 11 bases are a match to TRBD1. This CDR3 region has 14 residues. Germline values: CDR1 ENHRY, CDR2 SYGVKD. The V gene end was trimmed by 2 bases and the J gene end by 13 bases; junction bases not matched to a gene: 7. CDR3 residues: CAISERTGGNVQYF. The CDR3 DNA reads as TGTGCCATCAGTGAGAGGACAGGGGGCAACGTGCAGTACTTC.

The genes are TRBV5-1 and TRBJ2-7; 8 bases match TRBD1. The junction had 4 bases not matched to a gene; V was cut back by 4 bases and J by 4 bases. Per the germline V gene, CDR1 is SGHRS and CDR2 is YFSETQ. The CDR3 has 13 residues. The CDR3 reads CASSGGTGYEQYF. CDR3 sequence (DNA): TGCGCCAGCAGCGGCGGGACAGGTTACGAGCAGTACTTC.

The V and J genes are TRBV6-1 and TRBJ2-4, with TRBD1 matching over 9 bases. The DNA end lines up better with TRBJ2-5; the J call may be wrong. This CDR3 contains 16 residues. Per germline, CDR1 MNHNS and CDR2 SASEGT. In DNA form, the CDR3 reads TGTGCCAGCCCTCAGCCCACCGGGACAGGGTTGCAGACCCAGTACTTC. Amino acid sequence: CASPQPTGTGLQTQYF.

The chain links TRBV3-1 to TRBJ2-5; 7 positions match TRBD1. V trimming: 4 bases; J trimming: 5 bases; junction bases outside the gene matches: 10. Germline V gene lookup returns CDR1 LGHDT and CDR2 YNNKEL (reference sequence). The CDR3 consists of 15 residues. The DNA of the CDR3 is TGTGCCAGCAGCCCAAACACAGGGGTTCGGGAGACCCAGTACTTC. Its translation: CASSPNTGVRETQYF.

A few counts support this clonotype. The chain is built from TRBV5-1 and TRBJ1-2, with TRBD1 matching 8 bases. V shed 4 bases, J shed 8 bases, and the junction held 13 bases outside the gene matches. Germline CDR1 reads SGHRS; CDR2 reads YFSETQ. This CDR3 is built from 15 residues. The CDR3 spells CASSPAHDRGGGYTF. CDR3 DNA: TGCGCCAGCAGCCCGGCCCACGACAGGGGTGGCGGCTACACCTTC. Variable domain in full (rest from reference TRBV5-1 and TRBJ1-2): KAGVTQTPRYLIKTRGQQVTLSCSPISGHRSVSWYQQTPGQGLQFLFEYFSETQRNKGNFPGRFSGRQFSNSRSEMNVSTLELGDSALYLCASSPAHDRGGGYTFGSGTRLTVV.

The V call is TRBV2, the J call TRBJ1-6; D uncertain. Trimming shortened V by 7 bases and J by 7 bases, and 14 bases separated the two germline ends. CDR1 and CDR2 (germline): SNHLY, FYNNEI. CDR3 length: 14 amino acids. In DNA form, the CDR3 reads TGTGCCAGCACCACAGACGGTGCAAATTCACCCCTCCACTTT. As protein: CASTTDGANSPLHF.

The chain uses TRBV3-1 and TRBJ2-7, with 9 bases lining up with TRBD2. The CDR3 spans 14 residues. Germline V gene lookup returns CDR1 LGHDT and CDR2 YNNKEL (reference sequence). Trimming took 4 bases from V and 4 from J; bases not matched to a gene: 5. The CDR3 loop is CASSPRGGLYEQYF. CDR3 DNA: TGTGCCAGCAGCCCGCGGGGGGGCCTTTACGAGCAGTACTTC.

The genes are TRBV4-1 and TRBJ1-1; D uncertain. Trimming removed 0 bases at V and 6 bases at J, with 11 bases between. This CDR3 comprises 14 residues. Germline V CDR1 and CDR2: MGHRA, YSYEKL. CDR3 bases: TGCGCCAGCAGCCAAGATCAGGCCGCTGCTGAAGCTTTCTTT. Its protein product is CASSQDQAAAEAFF.

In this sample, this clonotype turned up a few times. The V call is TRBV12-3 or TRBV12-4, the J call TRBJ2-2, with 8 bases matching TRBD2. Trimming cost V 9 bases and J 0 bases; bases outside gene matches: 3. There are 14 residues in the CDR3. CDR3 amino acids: CASRGGANTGELFF. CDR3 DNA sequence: TGTGCCAGTCGGGGGGGGGCGAACACCGGGGAGCTGTTTTTT.

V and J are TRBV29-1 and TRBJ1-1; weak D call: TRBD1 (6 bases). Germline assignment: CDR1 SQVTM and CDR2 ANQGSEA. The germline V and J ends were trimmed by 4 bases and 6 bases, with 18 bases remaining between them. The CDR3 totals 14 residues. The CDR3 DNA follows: TGCAGCGTTGGGCAGGGGTACCTTGGCGCTGAAGCTTTCTTT. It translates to CSVGQGYLGAEAFF.